These 19 T cell receptor beta chains came from one sample sequenced in a study of read filtering for tumor transcriptome and immune sequencing. The library was built from about 0.4 ug RNA with molecular barcoded adaptors for alpha/delta and beta/gamma chains. One entry per CDR3 protein, called by TCRdb with MiXCR from the reads. The sample contains fewer than 45,000 distinct CDR3 sequences, 13% of which appear only once. Input material: a population of CD138-negative cells sorted from bone marrow. These receptors originate from a donor at least 40 years old with multiple myeloma.

Ten or more counts support this clonotype. The J gene is TRBJ2-7, the V gene TRBV4-2; 9 positions agree with TRBD2. Germline V CDR1 and CDR2: LGHNA, YNFKEQ. This CDR3 region has 16 residues. Trimming at V came to 4 bases and at J to 5 bases, leaving 12 bases not matched to a gene. CDR3 sequence: CASSRTSGTSLDEQYF. The DNA of the CDR3 is TGTGCCAGCAGCCGCACATCCGGGACTAGCCTCGACGAGCAGTACTTC.

This clonotype has ten or more counts. The chain combines TRBV4-2 with TRBJ1-5; 10 nucleotides agree with TRBD1. The CDR3 has 16 residues. The trim removed 2 bases at V and 4 bases at J, leaving 5 bases unmatched. Germline assignment: CDR1 LGHNA and CDR2 YNFKEQ. CDR3 nucleotides: TGTGCCAGCAGCCAAATTGACAGGGGGCCGAATCAGCCCCAGCATTTT. Translation: CASSQIDRGPNQPQHF.

This clonotype was seen at least ten times. The chain recombines TRBV28 with TRBJ1-3; D is perhaps TRBD1 (5 bases). The CDR3 runs 16 residues. Trimming removed 0 bases at V and 1 base at J, with 10 bases between. CDR1 and CDR2 from the germline V gene are MDHEN and SYDVKM. The CDR3 DNA sequence: TGTGCCAGCAGTTTATGGGGGCGCGGGTCTGGAAACACCATATATTTT. Residues: CASSLWGRGSGNTIYF.

This clonotype was found many times. V gene TRBV7-9 combines with J gene TRBJ1-5, with D possibly TRBD1 on 6 matching bases. CDR3 size: 14 residues. Trimming removed 5 bases at V and 10 bases at J, with 18 bases between. Germline V lookup: CDR1 SEHNR, CDR2 FQNEAQ (reference sequence). The CDR3 spells CASSARGASQPQHF. CDR3 DNA sequence: TGTGCCAGCAGCGCTAGGGGGGCAAGTCAACCCCAGCATTTT.

As for this clonotype: Possible read error: a much larger clone is one base away. The V and J genes are TRBV7-2 and TRBJ1-1; D is uncertain. The ends were cut back, 4 bases at V and 2 bases at J, with 20 bases in the middle. Germline CDR1 and CDR2: SGHTA and FQGNSA. CDR3 length equals 17 residues. The CDR3 nucleotides are TGTGCCAGCAGCTACGGGATGAGCTCAACCTTAAACACTGAAGCTTTCTTT. It translates to CASSYGMSSTLNTEAFF.

This clonotype was seen only a few times. The chain employs TRBV7-9 and TRBJ2-2, with 15 positions matching TRBD2. This CDR3 has 21 amino acids. The junction had 18 bases not matched to a gene; V was cut back by 5 bases and J by 5 bases. Germline V lookup: CDR1 SEHNR, CDR2 FQNEAQ (reference sequence). CDR3 sequence reads: CASSPRIRTSGRAKGTGELFF. The DNA of the CDR3 is TGTGCCAGCAGCCCCCGCATCAGGACTAGCGGGAGGGCCAAGGGGACCGGGGAGCTGTTTTTT.

This clonotype has a handful of counts. A much larger clonotype is one base distant, so this may be a read error. J is TRBJ2-7 and V is TRBV18; TRBD1 is a possible D gene (6 bases). CDR3 length: 14 amino acids. Germline values: CDR1 KGHSH, CDR2 LQKENI. The CDR3 DNA sequence: TGTGCCAGCTCACCGGGGTCAGGGGCCTACGGGCAGTACTTC. Its protein product is CASSPGSGAYGQYF.

Details on this clonotype: A much larger clonotype is one base distant, so this may be a read error. The chain carries TRBV5-1 and TRBJ2-3; D is perhaps TRBD1 or TRBD2 (5 bases each). The CDR3 extends over 14 amino acids. V was trimmed by 0 bases and J by 5 bases, leaving 10 bases between them. Germline V CDR1 and CDR2: SGHRS, YFSETQ. The CDR3 protein is CASSLAPGLDTQYF. The CDR3, as DNA: TGCGCCAGCAGCTTGGCTCCGGGGCTAGATACGCAGTATTTT.

This clonotype was found many times. The CDR3 loop is CASSTTSGRAWGEQFF. CDR3 bases: TGTGCCAGTAGTACGACTAGCGGGAGGGCCTGGGGTGAGCAGTTCTTC. This chain uses TRBV19 with TRBJ2-1; TRBD2 agrees at 14 bases. The CDR3 covers 16 residues. Germline values: CDR1 LNHDA, CDR2 SQIVND (reference sequence). V was clipped by 4 bases and J by 9 bases; unmatched bases: 8.

This clonotype was counted ten times or more. The rearrangement links TRBV5-4 to TRBJ2-1; possible D gene TRBD2, 5 bases. Germline values: CDR1 SGHNT, CDR2 YYREEE (reference sequence). The CDR3 has 13 residues. Trimming took 0 bases from V and 10 from J, leaving 11 bases between them. CDR3 nucleotide sequence: TGTGCCAGCAGCTTGGGATGGGCGGGCGAGCAGTTCTTC. Protein sequence: CASSLGWAGEQFF.

This clonotype was counted ten times or more. The chain links TRBV5-1 to TRBJ2-7, with TRBD1 matching over 7 bases. J lost 7 bases, V lost 0 bases, and 10 bases had no gene match. From germline, CDR1 is SGHRS and CDR2 YFSETQ. The CDR3 sequence is 15 residues long. The CDR3 DNA reads as TGCGCCAGCAGCTTGGACAGGGGTGTTTCGCGGGAGCAGTACTTC. Translation gives CASSLDRGVSREQYF. Complete variable domain (other parts from reference TRBV5-1 and TRBJ2-7): KAGVTQTPRYLIKTRGQQVTLSCSPISGHRSVSWYQQTPGQGLQFLFEYFSETQRNKGNFPGRFSGRQFSNSRSEMNVSTLELGDSALYLCASSLDRGVSREQYFGPGTRLTVT.

This clonotype was counted many times. The chain has TRBV27 and TRBJ1-1; D unclear. This CDR3 comprises 13 residues. The V gene lost 2 bases and the J gene lost 1 base, with 5 bases spanning the gap. Germline V gene data show CDR1 as MNHEY and CDR2 as SMNVEV (reference sequence). Written as DNA, the CDR3 is TGTGCCAGCAGTTTAGGGCCGAACACTGAAGCTTTCTTT. Translation gives CASSLGPNTEAFF.

This clonotype was detected only a few times. This chain links TRBV6-2 or TRBV6-3 with TRBJ2-3; the match to TRBD2 covers 8 bases. This CDR3 is built from 12 residues. Trimming cost V 9 bases and J 3 bases; bases outside gene matches: 2. CDR1 is MNHEY, CDR2 SVGEGT, per germline. The CDR3, as DNA: TGTGCCAGTAGCGGGACAACAGATACGCAGTATTTT. Translating gives CASSGTTDTQYF.

There are a few counts of this clonotype. A read error may be the cause here, since a much bigger clone is one base away. The chain couples TRBV27 to TRBJ1-1; tentatively, D is TRBD1 (6 bases). The germline V gene encodes CDR1 MNHEY and CDR2 SMNVEV (reference sequence). This CDR3 region has 15 residues. Trimming pared 7 bases from V and 7 bases from J, leaving 22 bases between. The DNA of the CDR3 is TGTGCCAGCAACTTACAACTAAGTGGGGGCGGTGAAGCTTTCTTT. Translation: CASNLQLSGGGEAFF.

As for this clonotype: This could be a read error, since a much larger clone is one nucleotide away. This chain uses TRBV5-1 with TRBJ2-4; D remains ambiguous. Germline V gives CDR1 SGHRS, CDR2 YFSETQ. CDR3 length equals 13 residues. V was pared by 7 bases and J by 5 bases, with 13 bases between. The CDR3 region has the DNA TGCGCCAGCGGACCCGGGCCAGAAAACATTCAGTACTTC. Its protein is CASGPGPENIQYF.

The rearrangement links TRBV7-3 to TRBJ2-1; maybe TRBD2 (6 bases). This CDR3 region has 14 residues. V lost 7 bases and J lost 6, with 16 bases in between. The germline V gene has CDR1 SGHTA and CDR2 FQGTGA. The CDR3 DNA sequence: TGTGCCAGCACACAACCCGGGAGCTTCAATGAGCAGTTCTTC. Translation: CASTQPGSFNEQFF.

This clonotype has at least ten counts. The chain employs TRBV11-3 and TRBJ2-3, with TRBD2 as a possible D gene (6 bases). CDR1 and CDR2 (germline): SGHNT, YENEEA. This CDR3 contains 14 residues. Trimming cost V 4 bases and J 1 base, with 9 bases left between them. The DNA of the CDR3 is TGTGCCAGCAGCTCGGAGGGCCGCACAGATACGCAGTATTTT. Amino acids: CASSSEGRTDTQYF.

This clonotype was seen repeatedly, ten times or more. V usage is TRBV29-1 and J usage is TRBJ1-2; D remains unclear. The CDR3 has 12 amino acids. V was shortened by 3 bases and J by 6 bases, with 11 bases between the two germline ends. The germline gives CDR1 SQVTM, CDR2 ANQGSEA. The CDR3 nucleotides read TGCAGCGTTGATAATAAAGCGGATGGCTACACCTTC. Amino acids: CSVDNKADGYTF.

This clonotype was observed a handful of times. The genes are TRBV19 and TRBJ2-3; TRBD1 matches at 7 bases. The CDR3 has 14 amino acids. Trimming at V came to 9 bases and at J to 3 bases, leaving 9 bases not matched to a gene. Germline CDR1 is LNHDA and CDR2 is SQIVND (reference sequence). CDR3 sequence (DNA): TGTGCCAGCGCGACAGGGCCTGGGACAGATACGCAGTATTTT. Translating gives CASATGPGTDTQYF. The variable domain in full, with the rest retrieved from reference TRBV19 and TRBJ2-3, is DGGITQSPKYLFRKEGQNVTLSCEQNLNHDAMYWYRQDPGQGLRLIYYSQIVNDFQKGDIAEGYSVSREKKESFPLTVTSAQKNPTAFYLCASATGPGTDTQYFGPGTRLTVL.